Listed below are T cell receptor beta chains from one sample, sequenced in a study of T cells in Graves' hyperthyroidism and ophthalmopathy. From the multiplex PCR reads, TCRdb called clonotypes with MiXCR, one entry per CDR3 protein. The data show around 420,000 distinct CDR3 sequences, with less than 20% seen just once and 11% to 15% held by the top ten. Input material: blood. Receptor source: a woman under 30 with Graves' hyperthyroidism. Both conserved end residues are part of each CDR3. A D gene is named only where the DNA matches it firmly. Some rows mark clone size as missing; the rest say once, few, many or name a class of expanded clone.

cdr3_nt: TGCAGTGCTAGAGATCTGGGGAGCAGCTCCTACAATGAGCAGTTCTTC; cdr3_aa: CSARDLGSSSYNEQFF; d_call: .; v_call: TRBV20-1; j_call: TRBJ2-1; clone_size: few
cdr3_nt: TGCAGTGCTAGAGGGTTTACCGGGACTAGGGGCACAGATACGCAGTATTTT; cdr3_aa: CSARGFTGTRGTDTQYF; d_call: TRBD2; v_call: TRBV20-1; j_call: TRBJ2-3; clone_size: many
cdr3_nt: TGTGCCAGCAGCCAAGGAGACATTGAGCAGTTCTTC; cdr3_aa: CASSQGDIEQFF; d_call: .; v_call: TRBV3-1; j_call: TRBJ2-1; clone_size: many
cdr3_nt: TGTGCCAGCAGTGCCTGGGGGGGCTATGGCTACACCTTC; cdr3_aa: CASSAWGGYGYTF; d_call: .; v_call: TRBV9; j_call: TRBJ1-2; clone_size: .
cdr3_nt: TGTGCCAGCAGCCGTATAAGCACAACAGGGGATAGCACTGAAGCTTTCTTT; cdr3_aa: CASSRISTTGDSTEAFF; d_call: TRBD1; v_call: TRBV7-4; j_call: TRBJ1-1; clone_size: .
cdr3_nt: TGTGCCAGCACTTTACCAGGAGAGTCTGGAAACACCATATATTTT; cdr3_aa: CASTLPGESGNTIYF; d_call: .; v_call: TRBV2; j_call: TRBJ1-3; clone_size: many
cdr3_nt: TGCAGTGCTAGAGATCCGTTCCAGGGGGATAAGAATGAGCAGTTCTTC; cdr3_aa: CSARDPFQGDKNEQFF; d_call: TRBD1; v_call: TRBV20-1; j_call: TRBJ2-1; clone_size: many
cdr3_nt: TGTGCCAGTAGTATCTACGCAACCACAGGGCATGAGCAGTACTTC; cdr3_aa: CASSIYATTGHEQYF; d_call: .; v_call: TRBV19; j_call: TRBJ2-7; clone_size: many
cdr3_nt: TGTGCCAGCAGTGTTTACTGGCGCACAGATACGCAGTATTTT; cdr3_aa: CASSVYWRTDTQYF; d_call: .; v_call: TRBV2; j_call: TRBJ2-3; clone_size: many
cdr3_nt: TGTGCCAGCAGCTTAGCGGCGGGGGGGTCGCAAGAGACCCAGTACTTC; cdr3_aa: CASSLAAGGSQETQYF; d_call: TRBD2; v_call: TRBV7-3; j_call: TRBJ2-5; clone_size: .
cdr3_nt: TGTGCCAGCAGCCACACGGAGGGCACGCAGTATTTT; cdr3_aa: CASSHTEGTQYF; d_call: .; v_call: TRBV3-1; j_call: TRBJ2-3; clone_size: many
cdr3_nt: TGTGCCAGTAGCAAGGGCGAGCGGAGCCCCCCATTTGAGCAGTACTTC; cdr3_aa: CASSKGERSPPFEQYF; d_call: .; v_call: TRBV19; j_call: TRBJ2-7; clone_size: few
cdr3_nt: TGCGCCAGCAGCAATCGGGACGGCACTGAAGCTTTCTTT; cdr3_aa: CASSNRDGTEAFF; d_call: .; v_call: TRBV4-1; j_call: TRBJ1-1; clone_size: .
cdr3_nt: TGCAGTGCTAGTGACAGATTCGGGGATCAGCCCCAGCATTTT; cdr3_aa: CSASDRFGDQPQHF; d_call: .; v_call: TRBV20-1; j_call: TRBJ1-5; clone_size: few
cdr3_nt: TGTGCCAGCAGCGCCCTCCTCTCTGGAAACACCATATATTTT; cdr3_aa: CASSALLSGNTIYF; d_call: .; v_call: TRBV9; j_call: TRBJ1-3; clone_size: many
cdr3_nt: TGTGCCAGCAGTTACGACCGCAGGGCCAACACTGAAGCTTTCTTT; cdr3_aa: CASSYDRRANTEAFF; d_call: .; v_call: TRBV6-6; j_call: TRBJ1-1; clone_size: many
cdr3_nt: TGCGCCAGCAGCTTACTTGGAGCGGGAAGGTCTGGCAATGAGCAGTTCTTC; cdr3_aa: CASSLLGAGRSGNEQFF; d_call: TRBD2; v_call: TRBV5-1; j_call: TRBJ2-1; clone_size: many
cdr3_nt: TGTGCCAGCAGCCGGACTAGCGGGGGGATCGCCAAAAACATTCAGTACTTC; cdr3_aa: CASSRTSGGIAKNIQYF; d_call: TRBD2; v_call: TRBV7-2; j_call: TRBJ2-4; clone_size: many
cdr3_nt: TGCAGCGTTGATCGGGAGAACACTGAAGCTTTCTTT; cdr3_aa: CSVDRENTEAFF; d_call: .; v_call: TRBV29-1; j_call: TRBJ1-1; clone_size: many
cdr3_nt: TGTGCCAGCAGCTTGGATGCAGGGGCGTCCGAGCAGTACTTC; cdr3_aa: CASSLDAGASEQYF; d_call: .; v_call: TRBV5-8; j_call: TRBJ2-7; clone_size: many
cdr3_nt: TGTGCCAGCACCCTTGGGGCCGGGATGAACACTGAAGCTTTCTTT; cdr3_aa: CASTLGAGMNTEAFF; d_call: .; v_call: TRBV12-3/TRBV12-4; j_call: TRBJ1-1; clone_size: many
cdr3_nt: TGTGCCAGCAGTGAATGGGCTTCGGGTCAGGGAGCTGAAGCTTTCTTT; cdr3_aa: CASSEWASGQGAEAFF; d_call: .; v_call: TRBV2; j_call: TRBJ1-1; clone_size: many
cdr3_nt: TGCGCCAGCAGCCAAAACAGGGTAAGCAATCAGCCCCAGCATTTT; cdr3_aa: CASSQNRVSNQPQHF; d_call: .; v_call: TRBV4-3; j_call: TRBJ1-5; clone_size: .
cdr3_nt: TGTGCCAGCAGTCCCCTAGCGGGGGGGGCCACCGGGGAGCTGTTTTTT; cdr3_aa: CASSPLAGGATGELFF; d_call: TRBD2; v_call: TRBV6-1; j_call: TRBJ2-2; clone_size: .
cdr3_nt: TGCGCCAGCAGTTTAGACGGTCGCGAGCAGTACTTC; cdr3_aa: CASSLDGREQYF; d_call: .; v_call: TRBV5-1; j_call: TRBJ2-7; clone_size: .
cdr3_nt: TGTGCCAGCAGCCCGACGCCAAGCTCCTATAATTCACCCCTCCACTTT; cdr3_aa: CASSPTPSSYNSPLHF; d_call: .; v_call: TRBV9; j_call: TRBJ1-6; clone_size: few
cdr3_nt: TGTGCCAGCAGCTCGAACAGGGAGAATGAGCAGTTCTTC; cdr3_aa: CASSSNRENEQFF; d_call: .; v_call: TRBV11-2; j_call: TRBJ2-1; clone_size: many
cdr3_nt: TGTGCCAGCAGTCAGGGGGGGGCCCAAGAGACCCAGTACTTC; cdr3_aa: CASSQGGAQETQYF; d_call: .; v_call: TRBV7-3; j_call: TRBJ2-5; clone_size: many
cdr3_nt: TGCAGTGCCCCTCCTCTGGGACAGGGGAACACTGAAGCTTTCTTT; cdr3_aa: CSAPPLGQGNTEAFF; d_call: TRBD1; v_call: TRBV20-1; j_call: TRBJ1-1; clone_size: few
cdr3_nt: TGCGCCAGCAGCCAAGTTTGGGGAAGCAGGAACACTGAAGCTTTCTTT; cdr3_aa: CASSQVWGSRNTEAFF; d_call: .; v_call: TRBV4-1; j_call: TRBJ1-1; clone_size: .
cdr3_nt: TGTGCCAGCAGCGTAACGCCAGATAATCAGCCCCAGCATTTT; cdr3_aa: CASSVTPDNQPQHF; d_call: .; v_call: TRBV9; j_call: TRBJ1-5; clone_size: few
cdr3_nt: TGTGCCAGCAGCTTGGACAGATTCAGCTCCTACGAGCAGTACTTC; cdr3_aa: CASSLDRFSSYEQYF; d_call: .; v_call: TRBV28; j_call: TRBJ2-7; clone_size: .
cdr3_nt: TGTGCCAGCAGTCCAGTAAGGGGCCCGATCGCTCAGCCCCAGCATTTT; cdr3_aa: CASSPVRGPIAQPQHF; d_call: .; v_call: TRBV2; j_call: TRBJ1-5; clone_size: many
cdr3_nt: TGTGCCAGCAGCGTGAGCGGGAGGGGCTCCGGGGAGCTGTTTTTT; cdr3_aa: CASSVSGRGSGELFF; d_call: TRBD2; v_call: TRBV9; j_call: TRBJ2-2; clone_size: .
cdr3_nt: TGTGCCAGCAGCATGGGAGACCTTCGAAACACCGGGGAGCTGTTTTTT; cdr3_aa: CASSMGDLRNTGELFF; d_call: .; v_call: TRBV7-9; j_call: TRBJ2-2; clone_size: few
cdr3_nt: TGTGCCAGCAGCCTAACTAAAGGAGGACTAGCGGGGTTCTCCTACAATGAGCAGTTCTTC; cdr3_aa: CASSLTKGGLAGFSYNEQFF; d_call: TRBD2; v_call: TRBV3-1; j_call: TRBJ2-1; clone_size: many
cdr3_nt: TGTGCCACCAGTGAACCGAAACCCGGGACGAAAGAGACCCAGTACTTC; cdr3_aa: CATSEPKPGTKETQYF; d_call: .; v_call: TRBV24-1; j_call: TRBJ2-5; clone_size: many
cdr3_nt: TGTGCCACCACCGAGTCCACAGGGTTGGGGGAGACCCAGTACTTC; cdr3_aa: CATTESTGLGETQYF; d_call: .; v_call: TRBV24-1; j_call: TRBJ2-5; clone_size: many
cdr3_nt: TGTGCCAGCAGATCCAGCCGGGACGCCATGTCTCCCCAGCATTTT; cdr3_aa: CASRSSRDAMSPQHF; d_call: .; v_call: TRBV12-3/TRBV12-4; j_call: TRBJ1-5; clone_size: .
cdr3_nt: TGTGCCAGCAGTACCCTACGACAGGACACTGGGGCCAACGTCCTGACTTTC; cdr3_aa: CASSTLRQDTGANVLTF; d_call: .; v_call: TRBV27; j_call: TRBJ2-6; clone_size: many
cdr3_nt: TGCAGGGAGGGCGGGACTGGCTACACCTTC; cdr3_aa: CREGGTGYTF; d_call: .; v_call: TRBV20-1; j_call: TRBJ1-2; clone_size: many
cdr3_nt: TGTGCCAGCAGACCCGAGCGTCGGCTCTCCTATGGCTACACCTTC; cdr3_aa: CASRPERRLSYGYTF; d_call: .; v_call: TRBV9; j_call: TRBJ1-2; clone_size: few
cdr3_nt: TGTGCCAGCAGCGTAACGGTTCGGGGACTCTCTAGCAATGAGCAGTTCTTC; cdr3_aa: CASSVTVRGLSSNEQFF; d_call: .; v_call: TRBV9; j_call: TRBJ2-1; clone_size: few
cdr3_nt: TGTGCCAGCAGCTCGCAGGGAAGGGAAAAAGCTTTCTTT; cdr3_aa: CASSSQGREKAFF; d_call: .; v_call: TRBV7-6; j_call: TRBJ1-1; clone_size: many
cdr3_nt: TGTGCCAGCAGCTTCTCCCCACACGCGAATAACTATGGCTACACCTTC; cdr3_aa: CASSFSPHANNYGYTF; d_call: .; v_call: TRBV5-5; j_call: TRBJ1-2; clone_size: few
cdr3_nt: TGCAGTGCTAGAGAGGACCAGGGTGTCAGCGCTGATACGCAGTATTTT; cdr3_aa: CSAREDQGVSADTQYF; d_call: .; v_call: TRBV20-1; j_call: TRBJ2-3; clone_size: many
cdr3_nt: TGCAGTGCCAAGAGGGGACTAGCGGGAGCACGCGAGCAGTACTTC; cdr3_aa: CSAKRGLAGAREQYF; d_call: TRBD2; v_call: TRBV20-1; j_call: TRBJ2-7; clone_size: many
cdr3_nt: TGTGCCAGCAGCCTTTATGGGTCTGGGGCCAACGTCCTGACTTTC; cdr3_aa: CASSLYGSGANVLTF; d_call: .; v_call: TRBV3-1; j_call: TRBJ2-6; clone_size: many
cdr3_nt: TGTGCCAGCACCTTTAACGCGAATTGGGGCCTGGGGCCAAACACTGAAGCTTTCTTT; cdr3_aa: CASTFNANWGLGPNTEAFF; d_call: .; v_call: TRBV6-1; j_call: TRBJ1-1; clone_size: many
cdr3_nt: TGTGCCAGCAGCTTGGAGGCGGAGTACCAAGAGACCCAGTACTTC; cdr3_aa: CASSLEAEYQETQYF; d_call: .; v_call: TRBV5-6; j_call: TRBJ2-5; clone_size: few
cdr3_nt: TGTGCCAGCAGACCTAGCGGGAGGTGGGCAGATACGCAGTATTTT; cdr3_aa: CASRPSGRWADTQYF; d_call: TRBD2; v_call: TRBV6-1; j_call: TRBJ2-3; clone_size: .
cdr3_nt: TGTGCCAGCACGCCCCGCGGACAGGGGACAGATACGCAGTATTTT; cdr3_aa: CASTPRGQGTDTQYF; d_call: TRBD1; v_call: TRBV28; j_call: TRBJ2-3; clone_size: many
cdr3_nt: TGTGCCAGCAGCGAGGGACTGCTGGGGCGGGATACGCAGTATTTT; cdr3_aa: CASSEGLLGRDTQYF; d_call: .; v_call: TRBV3-1; j_call: TRBJ2-3; clone_size: many